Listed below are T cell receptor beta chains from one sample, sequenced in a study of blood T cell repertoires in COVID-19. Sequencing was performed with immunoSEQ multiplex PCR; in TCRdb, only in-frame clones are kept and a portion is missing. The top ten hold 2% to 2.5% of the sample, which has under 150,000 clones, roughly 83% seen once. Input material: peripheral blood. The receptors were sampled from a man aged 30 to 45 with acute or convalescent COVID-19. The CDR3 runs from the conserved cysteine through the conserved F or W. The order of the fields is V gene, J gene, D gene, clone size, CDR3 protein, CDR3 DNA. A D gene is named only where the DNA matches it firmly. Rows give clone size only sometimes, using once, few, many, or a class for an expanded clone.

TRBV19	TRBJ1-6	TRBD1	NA	CASSSLPGQGAYVLHF	TGTGCCAGTAGTTCCCTCCCTGGTCAGGGGGCTTACGTCCTCCACTTT
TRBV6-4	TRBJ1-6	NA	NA	CASSDGGDNSPLHF	TGTGCCAGCAGTGACGGGGGGGATAATTCACCCCTCCACTTT
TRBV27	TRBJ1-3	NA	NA	CASSPTAGNTIYF	TGTGCCAGCAGTCCCACGGCTGGAAACACCATATATTTT
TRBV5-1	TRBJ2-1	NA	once	CASSLERGQFF	TGCGCCAGCAGCTTGGAAAGGGGGCAGTTCTTC
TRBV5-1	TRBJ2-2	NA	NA	CASSLAVVGGTGELFF	TGCGCCAGCAGCTTGGCCGTCGTGGGGGGAACCGGGGAGCTGTTTTTT
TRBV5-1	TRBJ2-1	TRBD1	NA	CASSPGQGNEQFF	TGCGCCAGCAGCCCGGGACAGGGGAATGAGCAGTTCTTC
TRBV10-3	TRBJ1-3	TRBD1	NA	CAISRDRSSGNTIYF	TGTGCCATCAGCCGGGACAGGTCCTCTGGAAACACCATATATTTT
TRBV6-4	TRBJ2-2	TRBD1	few	CASSLTGSSTGELFF	TGTGCCAGCAGCCTGACAGGGTCGAGCACCGGGGAGCTGTTTTTT
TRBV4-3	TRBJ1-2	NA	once	CASSQEIVPGNGYTF	TGCGCCAGCAGCCAAGAAATCGTACCAGGGAATGGCTACACCTTC
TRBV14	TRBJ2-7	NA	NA	CASSPLGGSSYEQYF	TGTGCCAGCAGCCCTCTGGGAGGCAGCTCCTACGAGCAGTACTTC
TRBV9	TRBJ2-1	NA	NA	CASSVGAVDDEQFF	TGTGCCAGCAGCGTAGGGGCTGTAGATGATGAGCAGTTCTTC
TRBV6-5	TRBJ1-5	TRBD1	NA	CASRRQGGNQPQHF	TGTGCCAGCAGAAGACAGGGGGGGAATCAGCCCCAGCATTTT
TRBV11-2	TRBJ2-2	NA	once	CASSWTPTGELFF	TGTGCCAGCAGTTGGACTCCCACCGGGGAGCTGTTTTTT
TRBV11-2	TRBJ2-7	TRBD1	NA	CASSDPGQGSSYEQYF	TGTGCCAGCAGCGACCCCGGACAGGGAAGCTCCTACGAGCAGTACTTC
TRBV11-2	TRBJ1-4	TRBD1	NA	CASSSSGTDNEKLFF	TGTGCCAGCAGCTCCTCTGGGACAGATAATGAAAAACTGTTTTTT
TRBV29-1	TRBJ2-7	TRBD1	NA	CSVEDLSGTGAYEQYF	TGCAGCGTTGAAGATCTTTCCGGGACAGGAGCCTACGAGCAGTACTTC
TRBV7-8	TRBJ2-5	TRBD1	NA	CASSLVDRAQETQYF	TGTGCCAGCAGCTTAGTAGACAGGGCTCAAGAGACCCAGTACTTC
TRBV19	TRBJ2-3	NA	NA	CASSMGLGGTQYF	TGTGCCAGTAGTATGGGATTAGGAGGTACGCAGTATTTT
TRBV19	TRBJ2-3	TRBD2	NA	CASSTSGGPRDTQYF	TGTGCCAGTAGTACCAGCGGGGGGCCGCGGGATACGCAGTATTTT
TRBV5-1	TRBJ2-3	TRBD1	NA	CASSWGTGVDTQYF	TGCGCCAGCAGCTGGGGGACAGGGGTCGACACGCAGTATTTT
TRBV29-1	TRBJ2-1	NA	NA	CSARGLVIEQFF	TGCAGCGCCCGCGGCCTAGTTATTGAGCAGTTCTTC
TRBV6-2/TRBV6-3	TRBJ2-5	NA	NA	CASSSWGGPAAETQYF	TGTGCCAGCAGTTCATGGGGGGGCCCCGCGGCCGAGACCCAGTACTTC
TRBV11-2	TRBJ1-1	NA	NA	CASSLALTGNTEAFF	TGTGCCAGCAGCTTAGCGCTGACAGGGAACACTGAAGCTTTCTTT
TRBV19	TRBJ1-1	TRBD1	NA	CASSILYGGGAFF	TGTGCCAGTAGTATCTTATATGGAGGGGGCGCTTTCTTT
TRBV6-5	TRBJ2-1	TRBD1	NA	CASSYSTGGNEQFF	TGTGCCAGCAGTTATTCCACAGGGGGCAATGAGCAGTTCTTC
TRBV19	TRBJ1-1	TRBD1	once	CASLTGGTEAFF	TGTGCCAGCCTAACAGGGGGCACTGAAGCTTTCTTT
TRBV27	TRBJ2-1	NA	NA	CASSRERTGLDEQFF	TGTGCCAGCAGCCGAGAACGTACAGGGCTCGATGAGCAGTTCTTC
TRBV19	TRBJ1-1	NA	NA	CASTSGGGKTEAFF	TGTGCCAGTACCTCGGGGGGAGGGAAGACTGAAGCTTTCTTT
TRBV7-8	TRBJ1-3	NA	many	CASSSDRTTGNTIYF	TGTGCCAGCAGCTCGGACAGAACGACTGGAAACACCATATATTTT
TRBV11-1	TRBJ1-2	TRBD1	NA	CASSSGTGTPNYGYTF	TGTGCCAGCAGCTCTGGGACAGGGACTCCTAACTATGGCTACACCTTC
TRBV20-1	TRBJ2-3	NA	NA	CSASREVSTDTQYF	TGCAGTGCTAGTCGTGAGGTTAGCACAGATACGCAGTATTTT
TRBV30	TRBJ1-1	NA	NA	CAWQKPRVFGNTEAFF	TGTGCCTGGCAGAAACCCCGGGTATTTGGGAACACTGAAGCTTTCTTT
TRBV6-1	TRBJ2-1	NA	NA	CASSDLTGSAYNEQFF	TGTGCCAGCAGTGATCTAACAGGGTCGGCCTACAATGAGCAGTTCTTC
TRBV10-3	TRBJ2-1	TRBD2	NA	CAISDSGGTYNEQFF	TGTGCCATCAGTGATAGCGGGGGCACCTACAATGAGCAGTTCTTC
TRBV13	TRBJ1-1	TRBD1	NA	CASSSDRWEAFF	TGTGCCAGCAGCTCGGACAGGTGGGAAGCTTTCTTT
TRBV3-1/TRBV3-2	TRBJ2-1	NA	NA	CASSGAELATYNEQFF	TGTGCCAGCAGCGGGGCCGAACTAGCCACCTACAATGAGCAGTTCTTC
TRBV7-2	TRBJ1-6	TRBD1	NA	CASSPTGVPPLHF	TGTGCCAGCAGCCCTACAGGGGTCCCACCCCTCCACTTT
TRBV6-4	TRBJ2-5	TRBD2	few	CASSEREQETQYF	TGTGCCAGCAGTGAGCGGGAGCAAGAGACCCAGTACTTC
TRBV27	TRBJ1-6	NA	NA	CASSLHYNSPLHF	TGTGCCAGCAGTTTACATTATAATTCACCCCTCCACTTT
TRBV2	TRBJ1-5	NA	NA	CASSDGRDNQPQHF	TGTGCCAGCAGTGACGGCAGGGACAATCAGCCCCAGCATTTT
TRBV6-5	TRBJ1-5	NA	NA	CASSYSPGSNQPQHF	TGTGCCAGCAGTTACTCGCCAGGTAGCAATCAGCCCCAGCATTTT
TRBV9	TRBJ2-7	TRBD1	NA	CASSEGTGIAYEQYF	TGTGCCAGCAGCGAGGGGACAGGGATCGCCTACGAGCAGTACTTC
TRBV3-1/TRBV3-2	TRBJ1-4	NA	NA	CASSQGGREAKLFF	TGTGCCAGCAGCCAAGGGGGCCGGGAGGCAAAACTGTTTTTT
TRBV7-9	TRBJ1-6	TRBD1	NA	CASSPPLRQGITLHF	TGTGCCAGCAGCCCTCCCTTGCGACAGGGGATCACCCTCCACTTT
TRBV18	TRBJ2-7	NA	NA	CASSPGQNPSYEQYF	TGTGCCAGCTCCCCTGGACAGAATCCGTCCTACGAGCAGTACTTC
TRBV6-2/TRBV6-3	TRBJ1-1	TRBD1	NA	CASSNEGARNTEAFF	TGTGCCAGCAGTAACGAGGGGGCGCGGAACACTGAAGCTTTCTTT
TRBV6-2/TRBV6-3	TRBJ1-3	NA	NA	CASSYSSVDGNTIYF	TGTGCCAGCAGTTACTCGTCTGTAGATGGAAACACCATATATTTT